Sequencing of this TCR beta chain was carried out in a study of T cell repertoires in cytomegalovirus infection. In the study overall: Indications came from public TCR beta signatures; they pointed to CMV infection and to a matching HLA type. General study results and limits: Ex vivo, HLA-C-restricted CMV-specific TCR beta clonotypes prevailed over the rest of the response. Identification of carriers of CMV plus the relevant HLA was achieved through cumulative public TCR beta family frequency.

Using its own MiXCR run on the reads, TCRdb lists one record per CDR3 protein. The table shows around 530,000 distinct CDR3 sequences, with 16% occurring only once. Trimming stripped 3 bases from V and 5 bases from J, with 12 bases between. The CDR3 spans 14 residues. Germline lookup yields CDR1 SGHDT and CDR2 YYEEEE. This clonotype was recorded a few times. What it binds is unknown. The sample taken for sequencing was CD8+ T cells from PBMCs. The V and J genes are TRBV5-6 and TRBJ2-1; D is possibly TRBD2 (5 bases). The TCR sequence derives from a human donor in good health (CMV status not recorded). Some clones in this sample may be carry-over from other donors' samples. The CDR3 reads CASSWLTSNNEQFF. The DNA of the CDR3 is TGTGCCAGCAGCTGGTTAACTAGTAACAATGAGCAGTTCTTC. Using reference TRBV5-6 and TRBJ2-1 for the parts outside the CDR3, the full variable domain is DAGVTQSPTHLIKTRGQQVTLRCSPKSGHDTVSWYQQALGQGPQFIFQYYEEEERQRGNFPDRFSGHQFPNYSSELNVNALLLGDSALYLCASSWLTSNNEQFFGPGTRLTVL.